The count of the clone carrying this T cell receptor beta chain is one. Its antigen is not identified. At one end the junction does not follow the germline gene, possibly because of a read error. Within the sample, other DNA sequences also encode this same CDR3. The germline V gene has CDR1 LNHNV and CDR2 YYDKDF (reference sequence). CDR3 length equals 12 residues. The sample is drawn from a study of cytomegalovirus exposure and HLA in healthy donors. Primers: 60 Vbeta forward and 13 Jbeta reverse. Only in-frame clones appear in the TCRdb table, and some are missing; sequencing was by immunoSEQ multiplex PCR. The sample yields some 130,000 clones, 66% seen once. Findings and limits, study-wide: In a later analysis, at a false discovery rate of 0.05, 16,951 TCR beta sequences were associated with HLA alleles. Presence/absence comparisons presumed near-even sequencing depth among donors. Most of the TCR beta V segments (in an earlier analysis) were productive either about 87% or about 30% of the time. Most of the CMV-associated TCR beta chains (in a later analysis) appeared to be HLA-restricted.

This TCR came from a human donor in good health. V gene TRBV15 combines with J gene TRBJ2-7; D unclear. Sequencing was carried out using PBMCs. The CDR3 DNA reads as TGTGCCACCAGCAGAGACCGATACGAGCAATACTTC. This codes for CATSRDRYEQYF.